This T cell receptor beta chain emerged from a study of Ad26.COV2.S vaccination and SARS-CoV-2 variants. Overall study: Of the COV1001 trial arms, the Ad26.COV2.S arm included the donor.

The repertoire was sequenced with immunoSEQ multiplex PCR; TCRdb's copy has only in-frame clones and lacks some. The table records a few hundred thousand clones, roughly 88% of them present only once. Whole-study findings and limits: Across vaccine and placebo recipients, the breadth of non-spike TCRs was similar.

Treatment specified: some 19 received Ad26.COV2.S at low or high dose, single or two shots; 5 received placebo; per-sample allocation not given. The samples date from day 63 after the first vaccine or placebo injection. An Ad26 vector expressing Wuhan-strain SARS-CoV-2 spike constituted the vaccine. With regard to this clone: Its cognate antigen is unknown.

The origin of this receptor is a person between 18 and 60 years old who received the Ad26.COV2.S COVID-19 vaccine or a placebo. Sample: peripheral blood, taken in a trial of Ad26.COV2.S vaccine versus placebo.

The CDR3 bases are TGTGCCAGCAGTGAGTGGGCCGGTAGCTCCTATAATTCACCCCTCCACTTT. It specifies CASSEWAGSSYNSPLHF. The chain uses TRBV6-1 and TRBJ1-6; D gene uncertain. Germline V CDR1 and CDR2: MNHNS, SASEGT. Trimming cost V 3 bases and J 0 bases, with 12 bases left between them. CDR3 length: 17 amino acids.